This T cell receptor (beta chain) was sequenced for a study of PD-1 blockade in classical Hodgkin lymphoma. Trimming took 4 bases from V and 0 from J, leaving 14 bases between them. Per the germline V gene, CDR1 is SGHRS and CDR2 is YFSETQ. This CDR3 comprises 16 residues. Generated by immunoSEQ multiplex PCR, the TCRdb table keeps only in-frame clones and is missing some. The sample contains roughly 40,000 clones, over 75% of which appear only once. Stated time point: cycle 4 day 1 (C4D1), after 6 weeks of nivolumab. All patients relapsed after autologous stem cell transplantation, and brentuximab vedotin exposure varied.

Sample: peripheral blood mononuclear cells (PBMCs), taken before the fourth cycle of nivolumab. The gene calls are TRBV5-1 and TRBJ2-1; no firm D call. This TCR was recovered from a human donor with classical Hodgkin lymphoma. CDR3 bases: TGCGCCAGCAGCCCCTTTCAGGCCAGCTCCTACAATGAGCAGTTCTTC. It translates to CASSPFQASSYNEQFF.